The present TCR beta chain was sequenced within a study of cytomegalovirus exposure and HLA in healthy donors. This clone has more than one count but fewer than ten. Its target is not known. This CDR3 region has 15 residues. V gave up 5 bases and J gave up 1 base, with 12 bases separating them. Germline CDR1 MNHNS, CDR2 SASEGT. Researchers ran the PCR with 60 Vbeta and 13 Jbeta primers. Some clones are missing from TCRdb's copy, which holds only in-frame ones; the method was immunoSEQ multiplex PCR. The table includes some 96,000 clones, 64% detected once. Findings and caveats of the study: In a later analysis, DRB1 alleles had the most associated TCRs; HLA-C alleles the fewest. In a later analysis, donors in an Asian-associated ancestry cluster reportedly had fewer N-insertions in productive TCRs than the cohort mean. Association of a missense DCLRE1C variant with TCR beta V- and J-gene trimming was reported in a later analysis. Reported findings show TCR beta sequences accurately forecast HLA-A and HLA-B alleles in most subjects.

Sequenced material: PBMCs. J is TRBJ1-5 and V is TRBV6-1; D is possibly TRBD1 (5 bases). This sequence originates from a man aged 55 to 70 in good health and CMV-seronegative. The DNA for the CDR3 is TGTGCCAGCAGTCCTTTCCAGGGCAGCAATCAGCCCCAGCATTTT. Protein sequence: CASSPFQGSNQPQHF.